The entry below describes one TCR beta chain. Germline CDR1 LGHNA, CDR2 YSLEER. This CDR3 has 14 amino acids. V shed 2 bases and J shed 5 bases, with 9 bases lying between them. This entry belongs to a study of blood T cell repertoires in COVID-19. For the study at large: Both acute and convalescent COVID-19 samples were obtained from the United States, Italy and Spain. PBMCs, B-cell-depleted T cells, or T cells were the source of the cDNA or gDNA that made up the material.

Authors' analysis steps: The assay estimated nucleated cells by amplifying reference gene primers. The method was immunoSEQ multiplex PCR; TCRdb's version includes in-frame clones alone and lacks a portion of them. V and J calls and clone size are copied from that table; D and trimming were computed from the DNA. The data show approximately 50,000 clones, more than 75% seen once. Input material: peripheral blood. The gene calls are TRBV4-3 and TRBJ2-2; D not resolved. The origin of this receptor is a man aged 50-60 years with active COVID-19. The CDR3 DNA follows: TGCGCCAGCAGCCAACCACACGGGACCGGGGAGCTGTTTTTT. This codes for CASSQPHGTGELFF.